Below are 12 T cell receptor beta chains sequenced from a single sample in a study of CD8 T cells in Susac syndrome. RNA was extracted with the RNeasy kit, and a quantity of roughly 0.5 to 1 ug was reverse transcribed using random hexamers. In TCRdb, the immunoSEQ multiplex PCR reads were re-called with MiXCR into one record per CDR3 protein. Altogether 70,000 to 100,000 distinct CDR3 sequences are present, about 95% being singletons, with the ten largest covering roughly 0.4%. The sequencing input was CD8+ T cells from PBMCs. The receptors shown here come from a human donor with Susac syndrome.

The chain links TRBV20-1 to TRBJ2-7; 8 nucleotides align to TRBD1. The CDR3 extends over 16 amino acids. The V gene's germline CDR1 is DFQATT and CDR2 SNEGSKA (reference sequence). Trimming at V came to 6 bases and at J to 7 bases, leaving 20 bases not matched to a gene. In DNA form, the CDR3 reads TGCAGTGCGAATTATGCAGGGGGCGCCTCTATTGGTGAGCAGTACTTC. Its translation is CSANYAGGASIGEQYF.

The chain joins TRBV20-1 to TRBJ2-1; D may be TRBD2 (5 bases). This CDR3 spans 14 amino acids. Germline CDR1 reads DFQATT; CDR2 reads SNEGSKA (reference sequence). Deletions cut 6 bases from V and 5 bases from J, with 17 bases between. The CDR3 DNA sequence: TGCAGTGCCAGCACTAGACATGGGAACAATGAGCAGTTCTTC. It encodes CSASTRHGNNEQFF.

The chain links TRBV6-5 to TRBJ2-7; 7 nucleotides agree with TRBD2. V gave up 5 bases and J gave up 5 bases; unmatched junction bases: 9. The CDR3 is 14 residues long. From germline, CDR1 is MNHEY and CDR2 SVGAGI. The CDR3 sequence is CASSPGGSSDEQYF. The DNA of the CDR3 is TGTGCCAGCAGTCCGGGCGGGAGTTCGGACGAGCAGTACTTC.

J is TRBJ2-5 and V is TRBV7-3; possible D gene TRBD2, 5 bases. Trimming shortened V by 5 bases and J by 1 base, and 14 bases separated the two germline ends. The CDR3 contains 15 residues. CDR1 is SGHTA and CDR2 is FQGTGA in the germline V gene. The DNA of the CDR3 is TGTGCCAGCAGCGCCCGGGGTGACGTCCAAGAGACCCAGTACTTC. Its translation: CASSARGDVQETQYF. Supplemented by reference TRBV7-3 and TRBJ2-5, the full variable domain reads GAGVSQTPSNKVTEKGKYVELRCDPISGHTALYWYRQSLGQGPEFLIYFQGTGAADDSGLPNDRFFAVRPEGSVSTLKIQRTERGDSAVYLCASSARGDVQETQYFGPGTRLLVL.

The rearrangement joins TRBV20-1 to TRBJ2-3; TRBD2 agrees at 10 bases. Trimming cost V 3 bases and J 4 bases; bases outside gene matches: 7. CDR1 is DFQATT, CDR2 SNEGSKA, per germline (reference sequence). CDR3 length equals 15 residues. The CDR3 loop is CSARAVSGGADTQYF. CDR3 in DNA: TGCAGTGCTAGGGCCGTAAGCGGGGGGGCAGATACGCAGTATTTT.

The V gene is TRBV7-9, the J gene TRBJ2-7, with a possible D match to TRBD1 (5 bases). Trimming removed 5 bases at V and 2 bases at J, with 7 bases between. This CDR3 comprises 12 residues. CDR1 SEHNR and CDR2 FQNEAQ come from the germline V gene (reference sequence). CDR3 DNA sequence: TGTGCCAGCAGCCAGACAGCCTACGAGCAGTACTTC. This sequence encodes CASSQTAYEQYF.

V gene TRBV7-2 combines with J gene TRBJ1-6; D uncertain. CDR1 SGHTA and CDR2 FQGNSA come from the germline V gene. This CDR3 contains 12 residues. The germline V and J ends were trimmed by 6 bases and 10 bases, with 10 bases remaining between them. CDR3: CASRLNYSPLHF. For the CDR3, the DNA is TGTGCCAGCAGGCTCAATTACTCACCCCTCCACTTT.

V usage is TRBV29-1 and J usage is TRBJ1-2; 7 nucleotides align to TRBD1. The CDR3 consists of 13 residues. Germline V gene lookup returns CDR1 SQVTM and CDR2 ANQGSEA. With 4 bases clipped from V and 5 bases from J, the junction kept 7 bases outside the gene matches. The DNA of the CDR3 is TGCAGCGTTGTATCGACAGGGCTTTATGGCTACACCTTC. It specifies CSVVSTGLYGYTF.

The chain is built from TRBV9 and TRBJ1-2; D might be TRBD1 (5 bases). The V gene's germline CDR1 is SGDLS and CDR2 YYNGEE. The germline V and J ends were trimmed by 4 bases and 6 bases, with 16 bases remaining between them. The CDR3 contains 14 residues. CDR3 amino acids: CASSPPVGVDGYTF. The CDR3, as DNA: TGTGCCAGCAGCCCCCCCGTGGGGGTGGATGGCTACACCTTC.

The V gene is TRBV29-1, the J gene TRBJ1-1; a weak D match, TRBD1 (5 bases). Germline V gene data show CDR1 as SQVTM and CDR2 as ANQGSEA. The CDR3 length is 15 residues. V lost 6 bases and J lost 2, with 19 bases in between. The CDR3 here is CSVKSGVRGNTEAFF. Here the CDR3 DNA reads TGCAGCGTGAAGTCGGGGGTTAGAGGAAACACTGAAGCTTTCTTT.

The CDR3 is CSAPGQRNTIYF. As DNA, the CDR3 is TGCAGTGCTCCGGGACAGAGAAACACCATATATTTT. The genes are TRBV20-1 and TRBJ1-3; 7 bases match TRBD1. Germline V gene lookup returns CDR1 DFQATT and CDR2 SNEGSKA (reference sequence). V was clipped by 5 bases and J by 5 bases; unmatched bases: 3. The CDR3 is 12 amino acids.

The J gene is TRBJ2-7, the V gene TRBV20-1; 8 bases align to TRBD1. The CDR3 is 16 residues long. Looked up from germline, CDR1 is DFQATT and CDR2 is SNEGSKA (reference sequence). V lost 6 bases, J lost 6 bases, and 19 bases stayed unmatched. The CDR3 DNA reads as TGCAGTGCACAGGGCCAGGACAGGGTTAGGTTGGGCGAGCAGTACGTC. Translated: CSAQGQDRVRLGEQYV.